The rows below give T cell receptor beta chains drawn from one sample of a study of cytomegalovirus exposure and HLA in healthy donors. Clones were sequenced by immunoSEQ multiplex PCR, and TCRdb holds only the in-frame ones, with some missing. The sample lists roughly 130,000 clones, about nine tenths occurring once. Material: PBMCs. Source of these receptors: a young man in good health and CMV-seronegative. Both conserved end residues are part of each CDR3. Fields, in order: J gene, V gene, D gene, clone size, CDR3 DNA, CDR3 protein. D genes are given only for firm matches. Only part of the rows carry a size: once, few, many, or a class if the clone is expanded.

J: TRBJ2-1
V: TRBV6-5
D: TRBD1
size: NA
DNA: TGTGCCAGCAGTGGGACAGCTTTTTACAATGAGCAGTTCTTC
CDR3: CASSGTAFYNEQFF

J: TRBJ2-7
V: TRBV5-4
D: TRBD2
size: NA
DNA: TGTGCCAGCAGCTCGGCTAGCGGCCCCTACGAGCAGTACTTC
CDR3: CASSSASGPYEQYF

J: TRBJ2-7
V: TRBV7-2
D: NA
size: NA
DNA: TGTGCCAGCAGCTTAGAACAGGGCGCCTACGAGCAGTACTTC
CDR3: CASSLEQGAYEQYF

J: TRBJ1-1
V: TRBV15
D: NA
size: few
DNA: TGTGCCACCAGCAGAGTATTAACAGGAGCAATGAACACTGAAGCTTTCTTT
CDR3: CATSRVLTGAMNTEAFF

J: TRBJ2-5
V: TRBV9
D: TRBD2
size: once
DNA: TGTGCCAGCAGCGTAGAACCGGGGAGGGTTGGGGAGACCCAGTACTTC
CDR3: CASSVEPGRVGETQYF

J: TRBJ2-7
V: TRBV6-5
D: TRBD1
size: NA
DNA: TGTGCCAGCGCCGACAGGGGCTCCTACGAGCAGTACTTC
CDR3: CASADRGSYEQYF

J: TRBJ1-1
V: TRBV2
D: NA
size: NA
DNA: TGTGCCAGCAGTGGATTGATACTCAGGGGTCTTACTGAAGCTTTCTTT
CDR3: CASSGLILRGLTEAFF

J: TRBJ1-1
V: TRBV29-1
D: NA
size: NA
DNA: TGCAGCGTAGCAGGGGCAGAAGCTTTCTTT
CDR3: CSVAGAEAFF

J: TRBJ2-2
V: TRBV7-9
D: TRBD2
size: NA
DNA: TGTGCCAGCAGCCAGATTCTCAGCGGGAGCGGCGGGGAGCTGTTTTTT
CDR3: CASSQILSGSGGELFF

J: TRBJ2-1
V: TRBV4-2
D: TRBD2
size: NA
DNA: TGTGCCAGCAGCTGGGTAGTAGCGGGGTACAATGAGCAGTTCTTC
CDR3: CASSWVVAGYNEQFF

J: TRBJ1-1
V: TRBV12-5
D: NA
size: NA
DNA: TGTGCTAGTGGTTTGTACAGGGACACTGAAGCTTTCTTT
CDR3: CASGLYRDTEAFF

J: TRBJ2-3
V: TRBV18
D: NA
size: NA
DNA: TGTGCCAGCTCACACTCCCAGGGTAGAGAGGATACGCAGTATTTT
CDR3: CASSHSQGREDTQYF

J: TRBJ1-1
V: TRBV15
D: NA
size: NA
DNA: TGTGCCACCAGCAGAGGGGGCCTTAACACTGAAGCTTTCTTT
CDR3: CATSRGGLNTEAFF

J: TRBJ1-1
V: TRBV19
D: NA
size: NA
DNA: TGTGCCAGTAGTATCCCAGCAGGCACTGAAGCTTTCTTT
CDR3: CASSIPAGTEAFF

J: TRBJ1-2
V: TRBV19
D: NA
size: NA
DNA: TGTGCCAGTAGTTCCGGGTCCGGGGGCTACACCTTC
CDR3: CASSSGSGGYTF

J: TRBJ1-4
V: TRBV15
D: NA
size: NA
DNA: TGTGCCACCAGCATATGGAGTGAAAAACTGTTTTTT
CDR3: CATSIWSEKLFF

J: TRBJ2-5
V: TRBV9
D: NA
size: NA
DNA: TGTGCCAGCAGCGTAGGGGTTCAGGATACGCGAGAGACCCAGTACTTC
CDR3: CASSVGVQDTRETQYF

J: TRBJ2-1
V: TRBV7-2
D: TRBD2
size: NA
DNA: TGTGCCAGCATCCCAGGAGTTTGGGGACTAGCGGGAGACAATGAGCAGTTCTTC
CDR3: CASIPGVWGLAGDNEQFF

J: TRBJ2-3
V: TRBV7-8
D: TRBD1
size: NA
DNA: TGTGCCAGCAGCCCCCAGGGGGCGAGGACAGATACGCAGTATTTT
CDR3: CASSPQGARTDTQYF

J: TRBJ2-5
V: TRBV6-1
D: TRBD2
size: NA
DNA: TGTGCCAGCAGTGAAATGGGAGGGGGGCTAGCGGGTGGGAGAGAGACCCAGTACTTC
CDR3: CASSEMGGGLAGGRETQYF

J: TRBJ1-1
V: TRBV7-9
D: TRBD1
size: NA
DNA: TGTGCCAGCAGGGCGGACAGGGGGCGAGCTTTCTTT
CDR3: CASRADRGRAFF

J: TRBJ2-1
V: TRBV4-3
D: TRBD2
size: NA
DNA: TGCGCCAGCAGCCAAAGGTCAGGAGCGGGAGCGGATGAGCAGTTCTTC
CDR3: CASSQRSGAGADEQFF

J: TRBJ1-1
V: TRBV6-5
D: NA
size: NA
DNA: TGTGCCAGCACCCTCGCGGATGGCGGCACTGAAGCTTTCTTT
CDR3: CASTLADGGTEAFF

J: TRBJ1-6
V: TRBV27
D: NA
size: NA
DNA: TGTGCCAGCAGTTCGGGACCGGGACTCCTTGGGTTACCCCTCCACTTT
CDR3: CASSSGPGLLGLPLHF

J: TRBJ1-3
V: TRBV18
D: TRBD1
size: once
DNA: TGTGCCAGCTCACCACCGACAGGGTTTGGCACCATATATTTT
CDR3: CASSPPTGFGTIYF

J: TRBJ2-2
V: TRBV30
D: NA
size: few
DNA: TGTGCCTGGATTCCAGTGAACACCGGGGAGCTGTTTTTT
CDR3: CAWIPVNTGELFF

J: TRBJ1-2
V: TRBV12-5
D: NA
size: NA
DNA: TGTGCTAGTGGTTTGGTACTTACTCCAGGGGCTACCTACTATGGCTACACCTTC
CDR3: CASGLVLTPGATYYGYTF

J: TRBJ2-5
V: TRBV7-3
D: NA
size: once
DNA: TGTGCCAGCAGCTATGGGCGGGGAGAGACCCAGTACTTC
CDR3: CASSYGRGETQYF

J: TRBJ2-5
V: TRBV5-1
D: TRBD1
size: NA
DNA: TGCGCCAGCAGCTGGGGGACAGGGGTCGAGGAGACCCAGTACTTC
CDR3: CASSWGTGVEETQYF

J: TRBJ2-1
V: TRBV5-6
D: TRBD2
size: NA
DNA: TGTGCCAGCATCAACGGACTAGCGGGATACAATGAGCAGTTCTTC
CDR3: CASINGLAGYNEQFF

J: TRBJ2-1
V: TRBV7-9
D: NA
size: NA
DNA: TGTGCCAGCAGCTTAAGTCAGGGAAATGAGCAGTTCTTC
CDR3: CASSLSQGNEQFF

J: TRBJ1-5
V: TRBV30
D: NA
size: NA
DNA: TGTGCCTGGAGTCCGGGGAGGCAGCCCCAGCATTTT
CDR3: CAWSPGRQPQHF

J: TRBJ1-4
V: TRBV2
D: NA
size: NA
DNA: TGTGCCAGCATTGGAGCGGAGAAAAAACTGTTTTTT
CDR3: CASIGAEKKLFF

J: TRBJ2-7
V: TRBV25-1
D: TRBD1
size: NA
DNA: TGTGCCAGCAGTGAATACCTGGATCAGGGGGTCTACGAGCAGTACTTC
CDR3: CASSEYLDQGVYEQYF

J: TRBJ1-5
V: TRBV18
D: NA
size: NA
DNA: TGTGCCAGCTCACCTGGAGGGGAGAGTCAGCCCCAGCATTTT
CDR3: CASSPGGESQPQHF

J: TRBJ1-2
V: TRBV30
D: NA
size: once
DNA: TGTGCCTGGATGTCCTATCAATCCACCTATGGCTACACCTTC
CDR3: CAWMSYQSTYGYTF

J: TRBJ2-2
V: TRBV7-9
D: NA
size: few
DNA: TGTGCCAGCAGCTCTCTCGCCCTACGCAGGGAGCTGTTTTTT
CDR3: CASSSLALRRELFF

J: TRBJ1-1
V: TRBV6-6
D: TRBD1
size: NA
DNA: TGTGCCAGCAGTTACGGGGACAGCACTGAAGCTTTCTTT
CDR3: CASSYGDSTEAFF

J: TRBJ2-1
V: TRBV6-6
D: NA
size: NA
DNA: TGTGCCAGCAGCGCGACAGCCTACAATGAGCAGTTCTTC
CDR3: CASSATAYNEQFF

J: TRBJ2-7
V: TRBV18
D: NA
size: NA
DNA: TGTGCCAGCTCACCGAGGGACTTCTCCTACGAGCAGTACTTC
CDR3: CASSPRDFSYEQYF

J: TRBJ1-1
V: TRBV7-2
D: NA
size: NA
DNA: TGTGCCAGCAGCGCACGACAAGTGACGAACACTGAAGCTTTCTTT
CDR3: CASSARQVTNTEAFF

J: TRBJ2-6
V: TRBV27
D: TRBD1
size: NA
DNA: TGTGCCAGCGGACAGGGAGATCCCTCTGGGGCCAACGTCCTGACTTTC
CDR3: CASGQGDPSGANVLTF

J: TRBJ2-3
V: TRBV18
D: TRBD1
size: NA
DNA: TGTGCCAGCTCACCAATGGGGACAGCCACAGATACGCAGTATTTT
CDR3: CASSPMGTATDTQYF

J: TRBJ2-2
V: TRBV30
D: NA
size: NA
DNA: TGTGCCTGGAGTGTAACAGTGAACACCGGGGAGCTGTTTTTT
CDR3: CAWSVTVNTGELFF

J: TRBJ1-1
V: TRBV7-2
D: NA
size: NA
DNA: TGTGCCAGCAGCTCGCAGGGGACTAGGACTGAAGCTTTCTTT
CDR3: CASSSQGTRTEAFF

J: TRBJ1-1
V: TRBV11-2
D: NA
size: NA
DNA: TGTGCCAGCAGCCCCAGGGGTGATGAAGCTTTCTTT
CDR3: CASSPRGDEAFF

J: TRBJ2-5
V: TRBV12-1
D: NA
size: NA
DNA: TGTGCCAGCAGCCTCAGACTAGCGGGAATCCAAGAGACCCAGTACTTC
CDR3: CASSLRLAGIQETQYF

J: TRBJ1-1
V: TRBV7-8
D: NA
size: NA
DNA: TGTGCCAGCAGCTTAGTCGGGGGAAACACTGAAGCTTTCTTT
CDR3: CASSLVGGNTEAFF

J: TRBJ2-3
V: TRBV4-1
D: TRBD2
size: NA
DNA: TGCGCCAGCAGCCAAGGGGAACTAGCGGGAGTCACAGATACGCAGTATTTT
CDR3: CASSQGELAGVTDTQYF

J: TRBJ2-7
V: TRBV7-9
D: NA
size: few
DNA: TGTGCCAGCAGCCAAGGACTCGCGTACGAGGAGCAGTACTTC
CDR3: CASSQGLAYEEQYF

J: TRBJ2-7
V: TRBV5-4
D: NA
size: NA
DNA: TGTGCCAGCAGCTTGGGCCCCAGGGATTTCTCCTACGAGCAGTACTTC
CDR3: CASSLGPRDFSYEQYF

J: TRBJ2-2
V: TRBV5-1
D: TRBD2
size: NA
DNA: TGCGCCAGCCGCCCAGTCGGAGCGGGAGGGAACACCGGGGAGCTGTTTTTT
CDR3: CASRPVGAGGNTGELFF

J: TRBJ2-1
V: TRBV11-2
D: TRBD2
size: NA
DNA: TGTGCCAGCAGCTTGGGAGCCGTAGCGGGTTTGGATGAGCAGTTCTTC
CDR3: CASSLGAVAGLDEQFF

J: TRBJ2-7
V: TRBV4-3
D: TRBD2
size: NA
DNA: TGCGCCAGCAGCCAAGGAAATGGACTAGCGGGAGGCCGCTCCTACGAGCAGTACTTC
CDR3: CASSQGNGLAGGRSYEQYF

J: TRBJ2-7
V: TRBV27
D: NA
size: NA
DNA: TGTGCCAGCAACCCAACAGGGTACTACGAGCAGTACTTC
CDR3: CASNPTGYYEQYF